The 32 T cell receptor beta chains below were found in one sample sequenced in a study of a mutant IDH1 vaccine in newly diagnosed glioma. As for time point: week 23, last vaccination. Every vaccine dose comprised 300 ug of mutant IDH1 20-mer peptide plus topical imiquimod. Profiled with immunoSEQ multiplex PCR; TCRdb holds only in-frame clones, not every one. Here the sample spans 70,000 to 95,000 clones, 85% being singletons. These TCRs' antigens remain unknown. Material: PBMCs, obtained from a glioma patient whose treatment included an IDH1 peptide vaccine. These receptors all stem from a woman in her 50s with glioma.

This clone has just a few counts. V and J are TRBV16 and TRBJ1-2; unclear D gene. The CDR3 loop spans 14 amino acids. The V end lost 2 bases, the J end lost 0 bases, and 7 bases lay between the germline ends. Germline CDR1 is KGHSY and CDR2 is FQNENV. The CDR3 nucleotides read TGTGCCAGCAGCCAAGGGCGCTCTAACTATGGCTACACCTTC. Amino acid sequence: CASSQGRSNYGYTF.

This clone appeared once. The gene calls are TRBV6-7 and TRBJ1-3, with TRBD1 matching 7 bases. TRBV6-7 is identified as an open reading frame with a role that is uncertain. Losses at the gene ends were 4 bases for V and 1 base for J; bases not matched to a gene: 4. The CDR3 runs 15 residues. CDR3 in DNA: TGTGCCAGCAGTTGGGACAGCGGTTCTGGAAACACCATATATTTT. As protein: CASSWDSGSGNTIYF.

The chain has TRBV4-1 and TRBJ2-7; TRBD1 matches 8 bases. Germline V lookup: CDR1 MGHRA, CDR2 YSYEKL. The CDR3 runs to 14 residues. After removal of 8 bases from V and 2 bases from J, the junction contained 8 bases not matched to a gene. CDR3 nucleotides: TGCGCCAGCGCGGCGACAGGGGTTACCTACGAGCAGTACTTC. Translating it yields CASAATGVTYEQYF.

J is TRBJ1-4 and V is TRBV18, with 9 bases lining up with TRBD1. The CDR3 is 16 residues long. The trim removed 4 bases at V and 0 bases at J, leaving 3 bases unmatched. Germline-derived CDR1 and CDR2 are KGHSH and LQKENI. CDR3 sequence reads: CASSQDRGATNEKLFF. CDR3 DNA: TGTGCCAGCTCACAGGACAGGGGTGCAACTAATGAAAAACTGTTTTTT.

The rearrangement uses TRBV28 and TRBJ2-3, with 16 bases lining up with TRBD2. Germline CDR1 MDHEN, CDR2 SYDVKM. V trimming: 4 bases; J trimming: 7 bases; junction bases outside the gene matches: 8. The CDR3 runs 17 residues. The CDR3 protein is CASSSGLAGGPSYTQYF. In nucleotides, the CDR3 is TGTGCCAGCAGTTCGGGACTAGCGGGAGGGCCGTCATATACGCAGTATTTT.

The genes are TRBV5-4 and TRBJ2-5, with TRBD1 identical over 9 bases. The germline V gene encodes CDR1 SGHNT and CDR2 YYREEE (reference sequence). The V segment lost 1 base and the J segment 3 bases; nucleotides outside the gene matches: 10. The CDR3 covers 17 residues. The CDR3 spells CASSLWGERTGEETQYF. The CDR3 DNA follows: TGTGCCAGCAGCTTGTGGGGCGAAAGGACAGGGGAAGAGACCCAGTACTTC.

The chain has TRBV14 and TRBJ2-7; D perhaps matches TRBD1 (6 bases). Germline CDR1 SGHDN, CDR2 FVKESK. The CDR3 consists of 15 residues. Trimming stripped 4 bases from V and 3 bases from J, with 16 bases between. CDR3 residues: CASSRGLRGNYEQYF. The CDR3, as DNA: TGTGCCAGCAGCCGAGGACTTAGGGGGAACTACGAGCAGTACTTC.

This chain uses TRBV9 with TRBJ2-3; no clear D. V was trimmed by 0 bases and J by 6 bases, leaving 5 bases between them. Looked up from germline, CDR1 is SGDLS and CDR2 is YYNGEE. The CDR3 is made up of 12 amino acids. CDR3 protein: CASSVGSDTQYF. The DNA for the CDR3 is TGTGCCAGCAGCGTAGGTTCCGATACGCAGTATTTT.

J is TRBJ2-3 and V is TRBV11-1; the match to TRBD1 covers 7 bases. With 4 bases clipped from V and 0 bases from J, the junction kept 7 bases outside the gene matches. The CDR3 loop spans 16 amino acids. Germline CDR1 reads SGHAT; CDR2 reads FQDESV (reference sequence). The CDR3: CASSSNGQESTDTQYF. The CDR3 nucleotides read TGTGCCAGCAGCTCCAACGGACAGGAGAGCACAGATACGCAGTATTTT.

This chain connects TRBV6-5 to TRBJ1-1, with 10 bases that match TRBD1. The germline V gene has CDR1 MNHEY and CDR2 SVGAGI. Trimming at V came to 5 bases and at J to 4 bases, leaving 4 bases not matched to a gene. The CDR3 is 14 residues long. CDR3 in DNA: TGTGCCAGCAGTCGACAGGGGGCCGGCACTGAAGCTTTCTTT. It encodes CASSRQGAGTEAFF.

The chain carries TRBV5-4 and TRBJ2-4, with D perhaps TRBD2 (5 bases). Trimming pared 1 base from V and 0 bases from J, leaving 11 bases between. CDR1 and CDR2 from the germline V gene are SGHNT and YYREEE (reference sequence). The CDR3 contains 16 residues. Here the CDR3 DNA reads TGTGCCAGCAGCTTGCGGGGTGCCTTAGCCAAAAACATTCAGTACTTC. Amino acids: CASSLRGALAKNIQYF. The variable domain in full, with the rest retrieved from reference TRBV5-4 and TRBJ2-4, is ETGVTQSPTHLIKTRGQQVTLRCSSQSGHNTVSWYQQALGQGPQFIFQYYREEENGRGNFPPRFSGLQFPNYSSELNVNALELDDSALYLCASSLRGALAKNIQYFGAGTRLSVL.

The chain employs TRBV10-3 and TRBJ2-1; no clear D gene. CDR3 size: 12 residues. The germline gives CDR1 ENHRY, CDR2 SYGVKD. V lost 0 bases to trimming and J lost 9 bases, with 6 bases between them. CDR3 in amino acids: CAISESTFEQFF. For the CDR3, the DNA is TGTGCCATCAGTGAGTCGACATTTGAGCAGTTCTTC.

As regards this clone: A read error may account for a junction end that differs from germline. The rearrangement joins TRBV2 to TRBJ1-2; D perhaps matches TRBD1 (6 bases). Per germline, CDR1 SNHLY and CDR2 FYNNEI. This CDR3 comprises 13 residues. The CDR3 here is CASSEGGGYGYTF. The CDR3 DNA is TGTGCCAGCAGCGAAGGGGGGGGCTATGGCTACACCTTC.

The chain is built from TRBV30 and TRBJ1-3; D unresolved. Trimming removed 3 bases at V and 3 bases at J, with 12 bases between. This CDR3 contains 14 residues. Germline loops: CDR1 GTSNPN, CDR2 SVGIG (reference sequence). CDR3 coding DNA: TGTGCCTGGAGAGAGAAGAACGATGGAAACACCATATATTTT. Its translation is CAWREKNDGNTIYF. Based on the CDR3 plus reference TRBV30 and TRBJ1-3, the full variable domain is SQTIHQWPATLVQPVGSPLSLECTVEGTSNPNLYWYRQAAGRGLQLLFYSVGIGQISSEVPQNLSASRPQDRQFILSSKKLLLSDSGFYLCAWREKNDGNTIYFGEGSWLTVV.

This chain's CDR3 is CASAADLGTSGLTYEQYF. The DNA of the CDR3 is TGTGCCAGCGCAGCTGACCTAGGGACTAGCGGGCTAACCTACGAGCAGTACTTC. The J gene is TRBJ2-7, the V gene TRBV7-9; 12 nucleotides match TRBD2. With V trimmed by 8 bases and J by 2 bases, 16 bases remained unmatched. The CDR3 extends over 18 amino acids. CDR1 is SEHNR and CDR2 is FQNEAQ in the germline V gene (reference sequence).

This clone was counted a few times. This chain uses TRBV6-5 with TRBJ2-3, with D tentatively TRBD1 (7 bases). Trimming took 7 bases from V and 5 from J, leaving 16 bases between them. CDR3 length equals 14 residues. The germline V gene encodes CDR1 MNHEY and CDR2 SVGAGI. The DNA of the CDR3 is TGTGCCAGCACGACAGGGAGGCCCATAGATACGCAGTATTTT. Its protein is CASTTGRPIDTQYF.

About this clone itself: The junction shows a germline mismatch at one end, possibly a read error. The V gene is TRBV28, the J gene TRBJ1-1; the D is unclear. The CDR3 extends over 10 amino acids. Germline CDR1 is MDHEN and CDR2 is SYDVKM. The CDR3 reads CASSFRALVF. As DNA, the CDR3 is TGTGCCAGCAGTTTTCGGGCTCTCGTCTTT. The variable domain in full, completed from reference TRBV28 and TRBJ1-1, reads DVKVTQSSRYLVKRTGEKVFLECVQDMDHENMFWYRQDPGLGLRLIYFSYDVKMKEKGDIPEGYSVSREKKERFSLILESASTNQTSMYLCASSFRALVFGQGTRLTVV.

The V call is TRBV7-2, the J call TRBJ2-3; unclear D gene. Trimming cost V 5 bases and J 2 bases, with 5 bases left between them. Germline V gives CDR1 SGHTA, CDR2 FQGNSA. CDR3 length: 12 residues. CDR3 in DNA: TGTGCCAGCAGCCCTTACACAGATACGCAGTATTTT. The encoded protein is CASSPYTDTQYF.

The CDR3 DNA sequence: TGTGCCAGCAGCTTTAAGGTGTCGCTGAGGGGAAACACTGAAGCTTTCTTT. Translating it yields CASSFKVSLRGNTEAFF. This chain joins TRBV5-4 and TRBJ1-1; tentative D call: TRBD1 (5 bases). Trimming took 2 bases from V and 2 from J, leaving 19 bases between them. In germline, CDR1 is SGHNT, CDR2 YYREEE (reference sequence). This CDR3 is 17 amino acids long.

The V gene is TRBV19, the J gene TRBJ2-3, with TRBD1 identical over 7 bases. V shed 3 bases, J shed 5 bases, and the junction held 8 bases outside the gene matches. There are 15 residues in the CDR3. Germline CDR1 reads LNHDA; CDR2 reads SQIVND (reference sequence). CDR3 sequence (DNA): TGTGCCAGTAGTATTTGGTCACAGGGGCTAGATACGCAGTATTTT. This sequence encodes CASSIWSQGLDTQYF.

In its sample, this clone was seen a few times. V usage is TRBV30 and J usage is TRBJ1-1; a possible D gene is TRBD1 (5 bases). The CDR3 runs to 15 residues. Per the germline V gene, CDR1 is GTSNPN and CDR2 is SVGIG (reference sequence). V was cut by 0 bases and J by 4 bases, with 15 bases left in between. The CDR3 here is CAWSVQFPGGTEAFF. The CDR3 nucleotides read TGTGCCTGGAGTGTACAATTCCCCGGGGGCACTGAAGCTTTCTTT.

The chain carries TRBV28 and TRBJ1-2, with 10 bases matching TRBD1. This CDR3 spans 14 amino acids. Per the germline V gene, CDR1 is MDHEN and CDR2 is SYDVKM. J gave up 3 bases and V 8 bases, and 6 bases lay outside the gene matches. The CDR3 DNA is TGTGCCAGCCAGACTGGACAGGGGGACTATGGCTACACCTTC. This codes for CASQTGQGDYGYTF.

CDR3: CASTPGRLPSHTQYF. The CDR3 DNA sequence: TGTGCCAGCACCCCTGGACGGCTACCTTCTCATACGCAGTATTTT. The chain links TRBV27 to TRBJ2-3; D remains ambiguous. V was clipped by 7 bases and J by 7 bases, with 21 bases between them. The germline V gene has CDR1 MNHEY and CDR2 SMNVEV (reference sequence). The CDR3 loop spans 15 amino acids.

In DNA form, the CDR3 reads TGTGCCAGTAGGGGACAGGGGAACGACGAGCAGTACTTC. It is translated as CASRGQGNDEQYF. This chain connects TRBV19 to TRBJ2-7, with 10 bases identical to TRBD1. J lost 5 bases, V lost 6 bases, and 4 bases had no gene match. CDR3 size: 13 residues. Germline loops: CDR1 LNHDA, CDR2 SQIVND (reference sequence).

This clone was seen a few times. This chain uses TRBV2 with TRBJ1-4; 11 bases map to TRBD1. The CDR3 is 15 amino acids. Germline V CDR1 and CDR2: SNHLY, FYNNEI. The ends lost 6 bases at V and 3 bases at J; junction bases unmatched: 3. CDR3 coding DNA: TGTGCCAGCAGCGGACAGGGGGCGGCTAATGAAAAACTGTTTTTT. Amino acids: CASSGQGAANEKLFF.

The genes are TRBV10-3 and TRBJ1-6, with TRBD1 as a possible D gene (6 bases). Trimming removed 6 bases from V and 10 bases from J, with 22 bases in between. The CDR3 sequence is 16 residues long. Germline lookup yields CDR1 ENHRY and CDR2 SYGVKD. The DNA of the CDR3 is TGTGCCATCAGGGGGGGAGGGGGAATGGAAGAATCACCCCTCCACTTT. This encodes CAIRGGGGMEESPLHF.

This sequence joins TRBV5-1 and TRBJ1-3, with 7 positions matching TRBD1. Germline CDR1 and CDR2: SGHRS and YFSETQ. V dropped 0 bases and J dropped 2; count of bases not matched to a gene: 5. CDR3 length: 16 amino acids. The CDR3 sequence is CASSLGQGITGNTIYF. The CDR3 DNA follows: TGCGCCAGCAGCTTGGGACAGGGTATTACTGGAAACACCATATATTTT.

V is TRBV19 and J is TRBJ1-5; D gene uncertain. CDR1 is LNHDA, CDR2 SQIVND, per germline (reference sequence). The CDR3 extends over 12 amino acids. The V end was cut by 5 bases, the J end by 6 bases, with 8 bases between. The DNA for the CDR3 is TGTGCCAGTAGTCCACCCAGTCAGCCCCAGCATTTT. This translates into CASSPPSQPQHF.

The V call is TRBV7-9, the J call TRBJ2-3; TRBD1 aligns across 8 bases. Looked up from germline, CDR1 is SEHNR and CDR2 is FQNEAQ (reference sequence). The CDR3 is made up of 17 amino acids. V was clipped by 8 bases and J by 6 bases; unmatched bases: 19. Here the CDR3 reads CASSILGAGGLMDTQYF. The CDR3 bases are TGTGCCAGCTCCATTTTAGGGGCAGGGGGCTTGATGGATACGCAGTATTTT.

The chain uses TRBV5-8 and TRBJ1-1; 10 bases are shared with TRBD1. Looked up from germline, CDR1 is SGHTS and CDR2 is YDEGEE. This CDR3 contains 13 residues. Germline trimming cut 3 bases from V and 7 bases from J; bases unmatched to any gene: 3. The CDR3, as DNA: TGTGCCAGCAGCTCCGGACAGGGGGTTGAAGCTTTCTTT. It codes for CASSSGQGVEAFF.

V gene TRBV29-1 combines with J gene TRBJ2-1, with 16 bases fitting TRBD2. CDR3 size: 14 residues. CDR1 and CDR2 (germline): SQVTM, ANQGSEA. J was trimmed by 8 bases and V by 4 bases; bases with no gene match: 2. The CDR3 sequence is CSVGGLAGGYEQFF. The CDR3 nucleotides are TGCAGCGTTGGGGGACTAGCGGGAGGGTATGAGCAGTTCTTC.

About this clone: One junction end does not reproduce the germline sequence, and a read error may be involved. The genes are TRBV7-7 and TRBJ2-1, with D possibly being TRBD2 (6 bases). Germline CDR1 SSHAT, CDR2 FNYEAQ (reference sequence). The length of the CDR3 is 14 residues. The CDR3 DNA is TGTGCTAGCAGCTACCAGCCGGGGGACAATGAGCAGTTCTTC. The encoded protein is CASSYQPGDNEQFF.